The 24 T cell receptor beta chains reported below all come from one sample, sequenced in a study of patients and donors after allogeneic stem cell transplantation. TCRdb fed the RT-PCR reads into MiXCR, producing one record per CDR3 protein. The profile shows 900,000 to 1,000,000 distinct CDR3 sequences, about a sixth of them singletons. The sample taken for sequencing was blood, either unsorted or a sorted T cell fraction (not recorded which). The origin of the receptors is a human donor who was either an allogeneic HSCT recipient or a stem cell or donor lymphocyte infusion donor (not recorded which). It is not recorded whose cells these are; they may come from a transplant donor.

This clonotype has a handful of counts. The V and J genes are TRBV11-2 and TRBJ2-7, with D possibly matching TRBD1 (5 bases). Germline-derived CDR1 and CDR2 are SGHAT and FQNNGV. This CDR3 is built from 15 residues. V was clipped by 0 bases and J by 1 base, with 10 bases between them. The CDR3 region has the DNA TGTGCCAGCAGCTTAGACAGGGTCGGATCCTACGAGCAGTACTTC. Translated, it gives CASSLDRVGSYEQYF.

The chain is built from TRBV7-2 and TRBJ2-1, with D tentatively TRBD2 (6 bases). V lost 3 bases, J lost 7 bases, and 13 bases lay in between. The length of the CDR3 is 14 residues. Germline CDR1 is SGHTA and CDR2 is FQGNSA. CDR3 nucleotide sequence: TGTGCCAGCAGCTTTTGGGTCGGGGGAAATGAGCAGTTCTTC. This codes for CASSFWVGGNEQFF.

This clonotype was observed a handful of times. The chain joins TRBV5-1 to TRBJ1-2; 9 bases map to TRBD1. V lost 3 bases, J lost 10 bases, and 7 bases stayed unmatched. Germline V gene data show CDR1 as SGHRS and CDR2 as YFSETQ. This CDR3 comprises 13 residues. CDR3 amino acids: CASSSGGQGVYTF. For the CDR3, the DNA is TGCGCCAGCAGCTCGGGGGGACAGGGAGTCTACACCTTC.

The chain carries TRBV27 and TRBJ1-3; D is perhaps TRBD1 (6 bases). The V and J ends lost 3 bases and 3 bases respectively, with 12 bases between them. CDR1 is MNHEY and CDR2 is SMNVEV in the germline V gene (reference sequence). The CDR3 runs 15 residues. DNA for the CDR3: TGTGCCAGCAGTTTCCAGGGGTCCTTTGGAAACACCATATATTTT. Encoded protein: CASSFQGSFGNTIYF.

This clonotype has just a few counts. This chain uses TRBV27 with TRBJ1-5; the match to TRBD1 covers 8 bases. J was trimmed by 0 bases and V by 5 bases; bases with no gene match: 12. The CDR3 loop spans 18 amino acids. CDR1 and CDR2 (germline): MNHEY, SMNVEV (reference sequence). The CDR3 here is CASSLVGQGYNSNQPQHF. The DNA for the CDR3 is TGTGCCAGCAGTCTAGTTGGACAGGGATACAATAGCAATCAGCCCCAGCATTTT.

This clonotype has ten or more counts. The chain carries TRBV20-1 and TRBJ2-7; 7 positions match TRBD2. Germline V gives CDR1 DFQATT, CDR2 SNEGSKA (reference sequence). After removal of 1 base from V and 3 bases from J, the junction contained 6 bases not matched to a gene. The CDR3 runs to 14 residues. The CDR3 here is CSARVPSGIYEQYF. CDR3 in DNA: TGCAGTGCTAGAGTGCCTAGCGGAATCTACGAGCAGTACTTC.

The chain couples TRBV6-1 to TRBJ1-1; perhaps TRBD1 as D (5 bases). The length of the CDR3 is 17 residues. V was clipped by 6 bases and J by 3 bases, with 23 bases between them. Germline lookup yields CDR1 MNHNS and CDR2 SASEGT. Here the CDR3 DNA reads TGTGCCAGCAGAATTGCCGCTCCCGGGGGAAGGGACACTGAAGCTTTCTTT. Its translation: CASRIAAPGGRDTEAFF.

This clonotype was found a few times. The CDR3 reads CAISLLPGTSGGTSSYNEQFF. CDR3 in DNA: TGTGCCATCAGTCTCCTCCCCGGGACTAGCGGGGGCACGAGCTCCTACAATGAGCAGTTCTTC. This chain uses TRBV10-3 with TRBJ2-1; 14 bases agree with TRBD2. In germline, CDR1 is ENHRY, CDR2 SYGVKD. This CDR3 is built from 21 residues. V lost 5 bases and J lost 0; bases outside the gene matches: 15.

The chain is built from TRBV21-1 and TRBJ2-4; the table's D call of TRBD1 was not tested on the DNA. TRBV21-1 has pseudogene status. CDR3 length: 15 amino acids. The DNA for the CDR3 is TGTGCCAGCAGCAAAGGCCCGGCCTTTGTAGTCATTCAGTACTTC. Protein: CASSKGPAFVVIQYF.

CDR3 residues: CASSIDGSGEKLFF. CDR3 bases: TGTGCCAGCAGCATAGACGGATCCGGTGAAAAACTGTTTTTT. The chain couples TRBV7-2 to TRBJ1-4; unclear D gene. Trimming took 5 bases from V and 7 from J, leaving 14 bases between them. The CDR3 spans 14 residues. Per the germline V gene, CDR1 is SGHTA and CDR2 is FQGNSA.

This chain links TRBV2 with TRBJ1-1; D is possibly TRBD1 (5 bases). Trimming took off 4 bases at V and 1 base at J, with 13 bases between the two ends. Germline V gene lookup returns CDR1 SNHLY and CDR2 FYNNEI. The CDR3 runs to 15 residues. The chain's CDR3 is CASSGKARGNTEAFF. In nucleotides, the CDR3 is TGTGCCAGCAGTGGGAAGGCGAGGGGGAACACTGAAGCTTTCTTT.

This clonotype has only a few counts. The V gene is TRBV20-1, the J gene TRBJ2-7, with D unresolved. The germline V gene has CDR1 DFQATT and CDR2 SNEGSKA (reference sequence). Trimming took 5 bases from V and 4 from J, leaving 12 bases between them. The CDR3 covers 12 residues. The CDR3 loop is CSAVQTVYEQYF. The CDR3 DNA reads TGCAGTGCTGTTCAGACGGTGTACGAGCAGTACTTC.

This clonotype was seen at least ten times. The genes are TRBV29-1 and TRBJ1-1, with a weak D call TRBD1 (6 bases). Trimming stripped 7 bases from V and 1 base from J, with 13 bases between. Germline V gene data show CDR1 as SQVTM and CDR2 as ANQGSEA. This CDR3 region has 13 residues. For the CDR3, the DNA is TGCAGCGCCTCTGGGACACGGAACACTGAAGCTTTCTTT. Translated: CSASGTRNTEAFF.

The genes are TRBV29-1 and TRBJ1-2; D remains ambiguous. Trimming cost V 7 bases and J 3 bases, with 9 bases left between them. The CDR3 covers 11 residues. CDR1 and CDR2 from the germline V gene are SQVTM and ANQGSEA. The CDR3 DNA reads TGCAGCGCCAGTAACTACTATGGCTACACCTTC. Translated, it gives CSASNYYGYTF. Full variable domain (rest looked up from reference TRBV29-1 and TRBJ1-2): SAVISQKPSRDICQRGTSLTIQCQVDSQVTMMFWYRQQPGQSLTLIATANQGSEATYESGFVIDKFPISRPNLTFSTLTVSNMSPEDSSIYLCSASNYYGYTFGSGTRLTVV.

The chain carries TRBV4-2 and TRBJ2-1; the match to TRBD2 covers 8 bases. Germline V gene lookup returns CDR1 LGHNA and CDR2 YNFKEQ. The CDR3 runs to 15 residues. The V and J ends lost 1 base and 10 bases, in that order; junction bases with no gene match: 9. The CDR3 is CASSQGHGGEGEQFF. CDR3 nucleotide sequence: TGTGCCAGCAGCCAAGGGCACGGGGGGGAGGGGGAGCAGTTCTTC.

In DNA, the CDR3 is TGCGCCAGCAGCCCCGACACCTTCTCTGGAAACACCATATATTTT. It encodes CASSPDTFSGNTIYF. The gene calls are TRBV5-1 and TRBJ1-3, with unresolved D. Germline V gives CDR1 SGHRS, CDR2 YFSETQ. CDR3 size: 15 residues. Trimming shortened V by 4 bases and J by 0 bases, and 11 bases separated the two germline ends.

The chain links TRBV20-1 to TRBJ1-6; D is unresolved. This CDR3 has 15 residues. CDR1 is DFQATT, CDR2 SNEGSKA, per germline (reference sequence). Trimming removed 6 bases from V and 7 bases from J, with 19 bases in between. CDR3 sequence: CSANREASRNSPLHF. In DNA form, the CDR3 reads TGCAGTGCCAATAGGGAAGCATCGAGGAATTCACCCCTCCACTTT.

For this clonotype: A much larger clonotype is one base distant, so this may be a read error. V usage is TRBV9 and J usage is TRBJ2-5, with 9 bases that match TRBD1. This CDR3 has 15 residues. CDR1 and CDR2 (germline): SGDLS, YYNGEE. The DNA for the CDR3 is TGTGCCAGCAGCCGACAGGGGGTTAAGGGGGAGACCCAGCACTTC. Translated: CASSRQGVKGETQHF.

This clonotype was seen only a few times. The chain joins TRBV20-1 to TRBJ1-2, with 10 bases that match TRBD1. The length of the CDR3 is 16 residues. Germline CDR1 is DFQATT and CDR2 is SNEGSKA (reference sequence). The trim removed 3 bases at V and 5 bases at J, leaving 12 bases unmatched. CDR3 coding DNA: TGCAGTGCTAGGACCATGACAGGGGGCGCAGGGTATGGCTACACCTTC. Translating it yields CSARTMTGGAGYGYTF.

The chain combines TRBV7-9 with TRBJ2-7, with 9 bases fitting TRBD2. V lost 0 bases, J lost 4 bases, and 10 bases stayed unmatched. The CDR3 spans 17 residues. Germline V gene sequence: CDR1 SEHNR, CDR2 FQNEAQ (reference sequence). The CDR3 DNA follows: TGTGCCAGCAGCTTAGCGCGACGCGGGAGGGCCTCGTACGAGCAGTACTTC. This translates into CASSLARRGRASYEQYF.

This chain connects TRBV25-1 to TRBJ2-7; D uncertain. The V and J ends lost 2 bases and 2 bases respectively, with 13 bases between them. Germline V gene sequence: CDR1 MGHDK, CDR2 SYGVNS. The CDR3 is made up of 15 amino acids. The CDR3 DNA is TGTGCCAGCAGTGAAAGTAGTCAGTCGGCCTACGAGCAGTACTTC. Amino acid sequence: CASSESSQSAYEQYF.

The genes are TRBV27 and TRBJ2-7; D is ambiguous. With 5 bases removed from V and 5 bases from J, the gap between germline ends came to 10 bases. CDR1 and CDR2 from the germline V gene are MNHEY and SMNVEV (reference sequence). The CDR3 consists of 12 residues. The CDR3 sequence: CASSRRGHEQYF. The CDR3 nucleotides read TGTGCCAGCAGTCGCCGTGGCCACGAGCAGTACTTC.

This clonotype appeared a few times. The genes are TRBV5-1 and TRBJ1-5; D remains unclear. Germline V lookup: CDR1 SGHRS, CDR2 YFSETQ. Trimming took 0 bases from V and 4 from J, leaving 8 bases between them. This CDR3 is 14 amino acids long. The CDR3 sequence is CASSLDSRNQPQHF. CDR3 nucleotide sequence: TGCGCCAGCAGCTTGGATTCCAGGAATCAGCCCCAGCATTTT.

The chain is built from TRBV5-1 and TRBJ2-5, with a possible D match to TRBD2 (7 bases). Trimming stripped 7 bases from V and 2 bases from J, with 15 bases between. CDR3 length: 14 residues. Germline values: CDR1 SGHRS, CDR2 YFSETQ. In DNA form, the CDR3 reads TGCGCCAGCCGCCTAGGGGGGGATCAAGAGACCCAGTACTTC. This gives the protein CASRLGGDQETQYF.